Following are 21 T cell receptor beta chains from one sample sequenced in a study of T cell clonotyping in hematopoietic cell transplantation. Sequencing was performed with immunoSEQ multiplex PCR; in TCRdb, only in-frame clones are kept and a portion is missing. The table lists thousands of clones, more than 20% of them singletons. Sample: peripheral blood mononuclear cells, taken 180 days after allogeneic stem cell transplant. These receptors were obtained from a male patient aged 40-50 years who had an allogeneic stem cell transplant from an unrelated donor, so the T cells may come from the graft donor. Some clones in this sample may be carry-over from other donors' samples.

This clone was recorded a few times. The chain links TRBV6-6 to TRBJ1-1; perhaps TRBD1 as D (5 bases). Trimming stripped 5 bases from V and 6 bases from J, with 10 bases between. CDR3 size: 12 residues. CDR1 and CDR2 from the germline V gene are MNHNY and SVGAGI (reference sequence). DNA of the CDR3: TGTGCCAGCAGTACTCCAGGGTCTGAAGCTTTCTTT. Residues: CASSTPGSEAFF.

This chain connects TRBV4-3 to TRBJ2-2, with D possibly TRBD1 on 5 matching bases. CDR1 is LGHNA, CDR2 YSLEER, per germline. V lost 0 bases, J lost 7 bases, and 9 bases lay in between. The CDR3 runs to 14 residues. The DNA of the CDR3 is TGCGCCAGCAGCCAAGATCTCGACAGCGGGGAGCTGTTTTTT. Protein product: CASSQDLDSGELFF.

This clone was observed a few times. This chain links TRBV4-2 with TRBJ2-7; D uncertain. The CDR3 length is 14 residues. Germline CDR1 is LGHNA and CDR2 is YNFKEQ. Between the trimmed V and J ends, which lost 0 bases and 2 bases, there was a span of 8 bases. The CDR3 spells CASSQEYGPYEQYF. CDR3 nucleotide sequence: TGTGCCAGCAGCCAAGAGTACGGGCCCTACGAGCAGTACTTC.

About this clone itself: Mismatch with germline at one junction end may stem from a read error. This chain links TRBV2 with TRBJ1-6; D gene uncertain. Per the germline V gene, CDR1 is SNHLY and CDR2 is FYNNEI. The CDR3 sequence is 14 residues long. The CDR3 sequence: CASSEGQYNSPLHF. Written as DNA, the CDR3 is TGTGCCAGTAGTGAAGGCCAGTATAATTCACCCCTCCACTTT.

The chain carries TRBV14 and TRBJ2-3; 11 bases match TRBD2. This CDR3 region has 19 residues. Germline CDR1 and CDR2: SGHDN and FVKESK. The ends lost 4 bases at V and 4 bases at J; junction bases unmatched: 16. CDR3 protein: CASSPTNYRLAGFADTQYF. CDR3 nucleotides: TGTGCCAGCAGCCCGACCAACTATCGACTAGCGGGATTCGCAGATACGCAGTATTTT.

This chain uses TRBV6-6 with TRBJ2-4; 7 bases are a match to TRBD1. This CDR3 comprises 14 residues. CDR1 is MNHNY and CDR2 is SVGAGI in the germline V gene (reference sequence). V lost 9 bases, J lost 1 base, and 6 bases stayed unmatched. The DNA of the CDR3 is TGTGCCAGTAGCCCGGACAGGGCCAAAAACATTCAGTACTTC. Protein product: CASSPDRAKNIQYF.

The chain employs TRBV30 and TRBJ1-4; D gene uncertain. The CDR3 runs to 13 residues. Per germline, CDR1 GTSNPN and CDR2 SVGIG (reference sequence). V was shortened by 3 bases and J by 3 bases, with 8 bases between the two germline ends. CDR3: CAWRSHPNEKLFF. The CDR3 DNA reads as TGTGCCTGGAGATCACATCCTAATGAAAAACTGTTTTTT.

Only a few counts were recorded for this clone. The chain couples TRBV28 to TRBJ2-3; a weak D match, TRBD1 (6 bases). The CDR3 runs 15 residues. Germline assignment: CDR1 MDHEN and CDR2 SYDVKM. V was pared by 3 bases and J by 0 bases, with 10 bases between. CDR3 region: CASSFRGLSTDTQYF. CDR3 nucleotides: TGTGCCAGCAGTTTCAGGGGCCTAAGCACAGATACGCAGTATTTT.

The V call is TRBV28, the J call TRBJ1-1, with 7 bases identical to TRBD1. CDR1 is MDHEN and CDR2 is SYDVKM in the germline V gene. V was clipped by 6 bases and J by 3 bases; unmatched bases: 7. There are 14 residues in the CDR3. CDR3 loop: CASSPGGSHTEAFF. The CDR3 region has the DNA TGTGCCAGCAGCCCAGGGGGGTCCCACACTGAAGCTTTCTTT.

In its sample, this clone was seen a few times. CDR3: CASSPTRGQPQHF. The CDR3 bases are TGTGCCAGCAGCCCCACCCGTGGTCAGCCCCAGCATTTT. V is TRBV7-2 and J is TRBJ1-5; D not certain. Germline CDR1 reads SGHTA; CDR2 reads FQGNSA. V gave up 5 bases and J gave up 6 bases, with 11 bases separating them. The CDR3 is made up of 13 amino acids.

The V call is TRBV29-1, the J call TRBJ2-5; 8 positions match TRBD1. This CDR3 spans 14 amino acids. V lost 2 bases and J lost 0; bases outside the gene matches: 2. Germline values: CDR1 SQVTM, CDR2 ANQGSEA. The CDR3 reads CSVERQGNQETQYF. The DNA for the CDR3 is TGCAGCGTTGAAAGACAGGGGAACCAAGAGACCCAGTACTTC.

J is TRBJ1-5 and V is TRBV30; 10 nucleotides agree with TRBD1. There are 15 residues in the CDR3. Germline CDR1 GTSNPN, CDR2 SVGIG (reference sequence). With V trimmed by 0 bases and J by 5 bases, 4 bases remained unmatched. CDR3 residues: CAWSVLGQGYQPQHF. CDR3 nucleotides: TGTGCCTGGAGTGTACTGGGACAGGGGTATCAGCCCCAGCATTTT.

This chain uses TRBV4-1 with TRBJ2-3; D ambiguous. The CDR3 is made up of 14 amino acids. V was shortened by 1 base and J by 2 bases, with 7 bases between the two germline ends. Germline V lookup: CDR1 MGHRA, CDR2 YSYEKL. CDR3 sequence reads: CASSQAVLTDTQYF. DNA for the CDR3: TGCGCCAGCAGCCAAGCAGTTCTCACAGATACGCAGTATTTT.

This clone was found a few times. The chain carries TRBV6-5 and TRBJ2-5, with 7 bases matching TRBD2. With V trimmed by 2 bases and J by 5 bases, 8 bases remained unmatched. This CDR3 spans 15 amino acids. Germline V gene sequence: CDR1 MNHEY, CDR2 SVGAGI. In DNA form, the CDR3 reads TGTGCCAGCAGTTACAAACCTAGCGGTGTGGAGACCCAGTACTTC. Translated: CASSYKPSGVETQYF.

This clone was counted a few times. The V call is TRBV5-4, the J call TRBJ1-1; D is undetermined. V gave up 7 bases and J gave up 0 bases, with 13 bases separating them. CDR1 SGHNT and CDR2 YYREEE come from the germline V gene (reference sequence). The CDR3 contains 14 residues. The DNA of the CDR3 is TGTGCCAGCTCCGCGGGAGGGCTGAACACTGAAGCTTTCTTT. Amino acid sequence: CASSAGGLNTEAFF.

The gene calls are TRBV30 and TRBJ1-5; D is unresolved. Germline CDR1 GTSNPN, CDR2 SVGIG (reference sequence). V was clipped by 5 bases and J by 1 base, with 3 bases between them. This CDR3 is 11 amino acids long. Here the CDR3 reads CAWGSNQPQHF. The CDR3 DNA reads TGTGCCTGGGGGAGCAATCAGCCCCAGCATTTT.

This clone has more than one count but fewer than ten. This chain joins TRBV7-2 and TRBJ2-5, with 8 bases fitting TRBD1. CDR3 length equals 14 residues. The junction had 10 bases not matched to a gene; V was cut back by 3 bases and J by 10 bases. Germline loops: CDR1 SGHTA, CDR2 FQGNSA. CDR3 in DNA: TGTGCCAGCAGCTTTCCGGACAGGGCCGAGGACCAGTACTTC. It translates to CASSFPDRAEDQYF.

This clone was observed a few times. This chain uses TRBV6-4 with TRBJ1-5; a weak D match, TRBD1 (5 bases). Trimming shortened V by 6 bases and J by 6 bases, and 18 bases separated the two germline ends. This CDR3 comprises 15 residues. Germline CDR1 is MRHNA and CDR2 is SNTAGT. CDR3 amino acids: CASSETASLGQPQHF. The CDR3 DNA is TGTGCCAGCAGCGAGACAGCGTCCTTGGGTCAGCCCCAGCATTTT.

By proportion, this clone is medium-sized. The V and J genes are TRBV30 and TRBJ2-7; D gene uncertain. Trimming took off 5 bases at V and 2 bases at J, with 7 bases between the two ends. The CDR3 has 11 amino acids. The germline gives CDR1 GTSNPN, CDR2 SVGIG (reference sequence). Here the CDR3 DNA reads TGTGCCTGGGGGCAAGCCTACGAGCAGTACTTC. It translates to CAWGQAYEQYF.

The chain uses TRBV20-1 and TRBJ2-5; D remains unclear. This CDR3 has 11 amino acids. Trimming cost V 3 bases and J 5 bases, with 7 bases left between them. Germline CDR1 reads DFQATT; CDR2 reads SNEGSKA (reference sequence). The CDR3 sequence is CSASLGETQYF. The CDR3 bases are TGCAGTGCTAGTTTGGGGGAGACCCAGTACTTC.

There are a few counts of this clone. The V and J genes are TRBV30 and TRBJ1-2; D not certain. The CDR3 length is 12 residues. The germline V and J ends were trimmed by 3 bases and 7 bases, with 12 bases remaining between them. Germline lookup yields CDR1 GTSNPN and CDR2 SVGIG (reference sequence). CDR3 protein: CAWSRQSGGYTF. CDR3 in DNA: TGTGCCTGGAGCCGCCAATCGGGTGGCTACACCTTC.